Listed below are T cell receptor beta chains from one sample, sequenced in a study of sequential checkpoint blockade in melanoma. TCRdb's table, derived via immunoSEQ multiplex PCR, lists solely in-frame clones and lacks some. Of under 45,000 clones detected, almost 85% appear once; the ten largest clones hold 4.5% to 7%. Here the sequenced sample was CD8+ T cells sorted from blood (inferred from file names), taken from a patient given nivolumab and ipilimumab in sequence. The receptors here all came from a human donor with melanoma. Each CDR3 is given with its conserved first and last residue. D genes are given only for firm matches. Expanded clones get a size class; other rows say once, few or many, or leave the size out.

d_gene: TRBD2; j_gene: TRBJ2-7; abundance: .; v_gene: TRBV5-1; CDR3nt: TGCGCCAGCAGCTTGGCAGCCGGGACTAGCTCCTACGAGCAGTACTTC; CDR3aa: CASSLAAGTSSYEQYF
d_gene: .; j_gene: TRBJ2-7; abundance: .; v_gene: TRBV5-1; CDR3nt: TGCGCCAGCAGCGCCTCCGGGGGCGAGCAGTACTTC; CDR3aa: CASSASGGEQYF
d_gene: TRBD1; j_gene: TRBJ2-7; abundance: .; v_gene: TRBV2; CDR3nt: TGTGCCGGCAGAGAGACAGGGGTGTACGAGCAGTACTTC; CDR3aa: CAGRETGVYEQYF
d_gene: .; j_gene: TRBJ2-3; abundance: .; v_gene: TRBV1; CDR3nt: TGCACCAGCAGCCCAAAATGTAGTTGTCTAGAGGGCACAGATACGCAGTATTTT; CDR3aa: CTSSPKCSCLEGTDTQYF
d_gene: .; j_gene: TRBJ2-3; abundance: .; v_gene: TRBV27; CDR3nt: TGTGCCAGCAGTTTGGTAACAGGAGGGACAGATACGCAGTATTTT; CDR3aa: CASSLVTGGTDTQYF
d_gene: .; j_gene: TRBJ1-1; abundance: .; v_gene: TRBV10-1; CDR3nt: TGCGCCAGCAGTGAACGGGGGGAGAACACTGAAGCTTTCTTT; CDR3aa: CASSERGENTEAFF
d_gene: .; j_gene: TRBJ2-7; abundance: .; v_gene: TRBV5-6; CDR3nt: TGTGCCAGCAGCTTGGCACAGGTCTACGAGCAGTACTTC; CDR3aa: CASSLAQVYEQYF
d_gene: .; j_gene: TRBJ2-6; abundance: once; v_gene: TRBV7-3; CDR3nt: TGTGCCAGCAGCTACCATGGGCTTGGGGCCAACGTCCTGACTTTC; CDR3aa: CASSYHGLGANVLTF
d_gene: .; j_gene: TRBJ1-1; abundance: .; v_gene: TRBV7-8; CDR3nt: TGTGCCAGCAGCCCCAGTTGGACTGAAGCTTTCTTT; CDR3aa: CASSPSWTEAFF
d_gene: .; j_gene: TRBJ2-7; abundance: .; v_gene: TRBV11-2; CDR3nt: TGTGCCAGCAGCCCCCTGGAGGGGTACTCCTACGAGCAGTACTTC; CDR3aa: CASSPLEGYSYEQYF
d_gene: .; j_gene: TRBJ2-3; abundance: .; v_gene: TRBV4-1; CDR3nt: TGCGCCAGCAGCCAACTCGGCGGGATTTCGGCAGATACGCAGTATTTT; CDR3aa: CASSQLGGISADTQYF
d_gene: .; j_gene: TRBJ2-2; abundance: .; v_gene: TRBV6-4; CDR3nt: TGTGCCAGCAGTTTAGAGGGTACCGGGGAGCTGTTTTTT; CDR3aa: CASSLEGTGELFF
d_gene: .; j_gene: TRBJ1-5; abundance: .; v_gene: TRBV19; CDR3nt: TGTGCCAGTACCGGAGGTTATAGCAATCAGCCCCAGCATTTT; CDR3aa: CASTGGYSNQPQHF
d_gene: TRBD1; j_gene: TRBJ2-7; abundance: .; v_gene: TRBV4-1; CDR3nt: TGCGCCAGCAGCCAAGGGACAGGGGGTGGAGAGCAGTACTTC; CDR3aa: CASSQGTGGGEQYF
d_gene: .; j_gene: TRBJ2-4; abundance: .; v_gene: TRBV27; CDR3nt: TGTGCCAGCAGTTTGGCAGCCAAAAACATTCAGTACTTC; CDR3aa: CASSLAAKNIQYF
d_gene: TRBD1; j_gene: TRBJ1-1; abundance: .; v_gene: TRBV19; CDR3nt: TGTGCCATACAACAGGGGGAAGGCACTGAAGCTTTCTTT; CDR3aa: CAIQQGEGTEAFF
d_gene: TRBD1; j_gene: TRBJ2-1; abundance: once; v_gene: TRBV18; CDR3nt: TGTGCCAGCTCACTACCGACAGGGGTTGGTTACAATGAGCAGTTCTTC; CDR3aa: CASSLPTGVGYNEQFF
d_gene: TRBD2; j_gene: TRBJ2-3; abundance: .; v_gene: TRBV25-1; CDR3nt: TGTGCCAGCAGTGAATCTCCCGAACTAGCGTCAGATACGCAGTATTTT; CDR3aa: CASSESPELASDTQYF
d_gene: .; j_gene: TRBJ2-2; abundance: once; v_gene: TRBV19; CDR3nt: TGTGCCAGTAGTCACCTTTCCCAGGGGATCGGGGAGCTGTTTTTT; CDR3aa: CASSHLSQGIGELFF
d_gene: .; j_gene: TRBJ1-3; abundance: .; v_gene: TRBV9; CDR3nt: TGTGCCAGCAGCACCCCCGACGAGGGTGGAAACACCATATATTTT; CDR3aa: CASSTPDEGGNTIYF
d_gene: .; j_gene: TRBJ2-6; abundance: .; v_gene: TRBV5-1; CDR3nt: TGCGCCAGCTCCGCGGAGAGCTCTGGGGCCAACGTCCTGACTTTC; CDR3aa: CASSAESSGANVLTF
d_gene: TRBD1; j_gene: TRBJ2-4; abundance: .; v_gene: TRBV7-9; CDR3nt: TGTGCCAGCAGATCCGACAGGGATGCCAAAAACATTCAGTACTTC; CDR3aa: CASRSDRDAKNIQYF
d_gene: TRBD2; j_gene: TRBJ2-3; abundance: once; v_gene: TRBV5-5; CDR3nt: TGTGCCAGCAGCTTGGTTACTAGCGGGAGTAATCTTGTCGGAGATACGCAGTATTTT; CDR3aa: CASSLVTSGSNLVGDTQYF
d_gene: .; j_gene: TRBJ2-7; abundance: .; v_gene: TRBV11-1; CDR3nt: TGTGCCAGCAGCCTTGATTCCGGGACTCTGAGCTCCTACGAGCAGTACTTC; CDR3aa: CASSLDSGTLSSYEQYF
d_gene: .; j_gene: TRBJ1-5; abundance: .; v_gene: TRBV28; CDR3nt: TGTGCCAGCAGTTCCTACTGGGGGCATAGCAATCAGCCCCAGCATTTT; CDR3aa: CASSSYWGHSNQPQHF
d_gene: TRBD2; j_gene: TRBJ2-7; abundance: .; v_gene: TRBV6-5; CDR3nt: TGTGCCAGCAGTTCCCGACTAGCCTTCTACGAGCAGTACTTC; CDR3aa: CASSSRLAFYEQYF
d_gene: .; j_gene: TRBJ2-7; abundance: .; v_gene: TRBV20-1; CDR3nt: TGCAGTGCTGGAGATCAAGTCGGGCAGTACTTC; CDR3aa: CSAGDQVGQYF
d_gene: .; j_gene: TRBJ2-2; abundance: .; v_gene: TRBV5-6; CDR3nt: TGTGCCAGCAGCTTGGAAGGACTAAACTCGAACACCGGGGAGCTGTTTTTT; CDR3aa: CASSLEGLNSNTGELFF
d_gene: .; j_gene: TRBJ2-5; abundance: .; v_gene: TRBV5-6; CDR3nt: TGTGCCAGCAGCTTGGAGCCCGTGGGAGCCCAGTACTTC; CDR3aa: CASSLEPVGAQYF
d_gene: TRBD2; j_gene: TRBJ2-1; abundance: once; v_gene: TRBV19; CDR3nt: TGTGCCAGTCGAGGTGGGACTAGCGGGGCTGGAAGCCATGAGCAGTTCTTC; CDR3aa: CASRGGTSGAGSHEQFF
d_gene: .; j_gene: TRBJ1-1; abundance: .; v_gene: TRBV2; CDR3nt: TGTGCCAGCAGTGAATCGTGGCAGATGGCGAACACTGAAGCTTTCTTT; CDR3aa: CASSESWQMANTEAFF
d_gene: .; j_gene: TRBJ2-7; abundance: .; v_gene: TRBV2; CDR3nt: TGTGCCAGCAGCCGAGGAGCGATTTTGCCCTCCGAGCAGTACTTC; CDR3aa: CASSRGAILPSEQYF
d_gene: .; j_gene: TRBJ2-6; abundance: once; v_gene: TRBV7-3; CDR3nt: TGTGCCAGCAGCCCAGGGTTTGGGGCCAACGTCCTGACTTTC; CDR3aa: CASSPGFGANVLTF
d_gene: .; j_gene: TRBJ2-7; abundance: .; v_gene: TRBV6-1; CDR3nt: TGTGCCAGCAGTGAGGTCAGGTTCTACGAGCAGTACTTC; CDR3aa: CASSEVRFYEQYF
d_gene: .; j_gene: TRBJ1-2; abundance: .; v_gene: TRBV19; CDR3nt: TGTGCCAGTAGTATAGAGCAACAGGGTTTCTGGGGCTACACCTTC; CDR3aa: CASSIEQQGFWGYTF
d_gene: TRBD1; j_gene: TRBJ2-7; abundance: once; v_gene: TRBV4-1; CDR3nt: TGCGCCAGCAGCACCCTTACAGGGGCCCTCGGGTACGAGCAGTACTTC; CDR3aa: CASSTLTGALGYEQYF